This section outlines one T cell receptor beta chain sequence together with its context. Its matching antigen is unknown. The data were taken from a study of PD-1 blockade in classical Hodgkin lymphoma. The time point here: cycle 4 day 1 (C4D1), after less than 7 weeks of nivolumab. Each patient experienced a relapse that followed autologous stem cell transplantation, and brentuximab vedotin exposure varied. Sequencing used immunoSEQ multiplex PCR; TCRdb keeps in-frame clones, though not all of them. The sample contains about 27,000 clones, 72% of which appear only once. Study-level findings and limits: Causes of the repertoire differences remain undefined, possibly disease activity or prior therapy.

With 6 bases clipped from V and 11 bases from J, the junction kept 6 bases outside the gene matches. Germline-derived CDR1 and CDR2 are MNHEY and SMNVEV (reference sequence). The CDR3 runs to 12 residues. The V gene is TRBV27, the J gene TRBJ2-1; 8 bases line up with TRBD2. Sequencing used peripheral blood mononuclear cells (PBMCs), obtained before the fourth cycle of nivolumab. The receptor was derived from a human donor with classical Hodgkin lymphoma. The CDR3 loop is CASSPGGGKQFF. The CDR3 DNA reads as TGTGCCAGCAGCCCGGGGGGGGGTAAGCAGTTCTTC.